This T cell receptor (beta chain) was identified during a study of neurological immune-mediated disorders. Regarding the study as a whole: Patients with HTLV-1-associated myelopathy showed the most TCR clonal expansion. Those with multiple sclerosis showed the least, falling below healthy controls. None of the CDR3 amino acid sequences in expanded clones turned up in more than one subject, which points to private repertoires in all groups.

This CDR3 spans 17 amino acids. The germline V gene has CDR1 SGDLS and CDR2 YYNGEE. The V segment lost 5 bases and the J segment 0 bases; nucleotides outside the gene matches: 12. The authors obtained over 180 million TCR-beta sequences from 15-18 subjects per sequencing run. TCRdb analysed the 5' RACE reads with MiXCR anew, one entry per CDR3 protein. The data hold over 55,000 distinct CDR3 sequences, with roughly 10% observed a single time. The time point is: longitudinal time-point 2. This clonotype has a count of ten or more. What it binds is not known. The sequenced sample consisted of PBMCs. The clonotype was recovered from a man aged 25 to 40 in good health. The chain uses TRBV9 and TRBJ2-7; 9 nucleotides match TRBD2. The CDR3 reads CASSPVGLAGSSYEQYF. The DNA of the CDR3 is TGTGCCAGCAGTCCCGTAGGGCTAGCGGGGAGCTCCTACGAGCAGTACTTC.